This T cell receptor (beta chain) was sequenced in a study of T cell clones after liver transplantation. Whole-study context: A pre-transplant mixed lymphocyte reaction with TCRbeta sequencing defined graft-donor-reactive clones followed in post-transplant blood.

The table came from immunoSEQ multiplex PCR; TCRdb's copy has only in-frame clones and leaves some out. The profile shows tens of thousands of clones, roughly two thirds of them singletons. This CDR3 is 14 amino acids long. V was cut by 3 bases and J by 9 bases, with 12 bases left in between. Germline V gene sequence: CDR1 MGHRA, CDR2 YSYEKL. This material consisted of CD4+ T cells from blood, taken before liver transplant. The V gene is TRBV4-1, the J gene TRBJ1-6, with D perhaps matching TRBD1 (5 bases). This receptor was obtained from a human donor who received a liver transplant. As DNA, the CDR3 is TGCGCCAGCAGCCACCTAGGGGTAGTTTCACCCCTCCACTTT. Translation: CASSHLGVVSPLHF.